These 18 T cell receptor beta chains came from one sample sequenced in a study of post-analysis software for immune sequencing data (dated by TCRdb to between 2015 and 2016). Study-wide conclusions, independent of this receptor: Roughly 5 TRBV segments, including TRBV5-6, TRBV5-1 and TRBV20-1, were significantly more frequent in patients than controls.

No antigen is known for these receptors. Receptor amplification or capture employed PCR. The reads were generated on an Illumina HiSeq 2500. Unique molecular identifiers were incorporated into TCR beta cDNA libraries to reduce PCR and sequencing biases. Using fastp at Q25 and MiXCR, TCRdb reprocessed the public reads and kept productive beta chains. Each entry merges the rows of one CDR3 protein and shows their most common DNA and genes. The sample has roughly 600,000 distinct CDR3 sequences on record, around 40% of them singletons. The ten largest make up 1.5% to 2% of the sample. The sequenced sample consisted of blood. The receptors come from a girl between 10 and 17 years old with multiple sclerosis.

This chain uses TRBV20-1 with TRBJ1-1; 9 nucleotides agree with TRBD1. There are 14 residues in the CDR3. The V gene end was trimmed by 3 bases and the J gene end by 4 bases; junction bases not matched to a gene: 6. CDR1 and CDR2 (germline): DFQATT, SNEGSKA (reference sequence). The CDR3 spells CSASGDRAGTEAFF. CDR3 coding DNA: TGCAGTGCTAGTGGGGACAGGGCTGGCACTGAAGCTTTCTTT.

This chain uses TRBV20-1 with TRBJ2-5; 10 bases match TRBD2. The DNA end is a closer match to TRBJ2-7, so the J assignment may be wrong. Germline CDR1 and CDR2: DFQATT and SNEGSKA (reference sequence). There are 15 residues in the CDR3. CDR3 sequence: CSARDLPSGGYEQYF. The CDR3 DNA sequence: TGCAGTGCTAGAGATCTCCCTAGCGGGGGTTACGAGCAGTACTTC.

The rearrangement links TRBV27 to TRBJ1-1; no firm D call. The CDR3 loop spans 13 amino acids. CDR1 and CDR2 (germline): MNHEY, SMNVEV (reference sequence). V lost 6 bases and J lost 4, with 12 bases in between. CDR3 DNA sequence: TGTGCCAGCAGCAAAACTCGGGGCACTGAAGCTTTCTTT. Translating it yields CASSKTRGTEAFF.

This clonotype has a handful of counts. CDR3 sequence (DNA): TGTGCCAGCAGATCACAGGGGCTGGGCAATCAGCCCCAGCATTTT. The encoded protein is CASRSQGLGNQPQHF. V usage is TRBV12-3 or TRBV12-4 and J usage is TRBJ1-5; 7 nucleotides align to TRBD1. V lost 6 bases, J lost 2 bases, and 7 bases stayed unmatched. CDR3 length equals 15 residues.

The chain has TRBV29-1 and TRBJ2-1; no clear D gene. The CDR3 has 14 amino acids. V shed 6 bases and J shed 0 bases, with 12 bases lying between them. Germline lookup yields CDR1 SQVTM and CDR2 ANQGSEA. CDR3 region: CSVPRAFSYNEQFF. In DNA form, the CDR3 reads TGCAGCGTCCCACGGGCATTCTCCTACAATGAGCAGTTCTTC.

The CDR3 spells CASTHRSWGSGANVLTF. In nucleotides, the CDR3 is TGTGCCAGCACCCACCGTAGCTGGGGCTCTGGGGCCAACGTCCTGACTTTC. This rearrangement joins TRBV28 to TRBJ2-6; no clear D gene. V shed 7 bases and J shed 0 bases, with 16 bases lying between them. Germline assignment: CDR1 MDHEN and CDR2 SYDVKM. CDR3 size: 17 residues.

This clonotype was seen only a few times. J is TRBJ1-6 and V is TRBV20-1; weak D call: TRBD1 (6 bases). Looked up from germline, CDR1 is DFQATT and CDR2 is SNEGSKA (reference sequence). Trimming removed 3 bases from V and 4 bases from J, with 16 bases in between. This CDR3 region has 16 residues. The CDR3 nucleotides are TGCAGTGCTAGCCGGGGGCAACGCATTTATAATTCACCCCTCCACTTT. It translates to CSASRGQRIYNSPLHF.

Many counts were recorded for this clonotype. The junction and the germline gene differ at one end; a read error may be behind it. The genes are TRBV7-2 and TRBJ1-2; TRBD1 matches 7 bases. In germline, CDR1 is SGHTA, CDR2 FQGNSA. The CDR3 consists of 17 residues. The CDR3 region is CASSLAHVTGSNYGYTF. Here the CDR3 DNA reads TGTGCCAGCAGCCTAGCTCATGTGACAGGGAGTAACTATGGCTACACCTTC.

The J gene is TRBJ2-7, the V gene TRBV5-1; D ambiguous. Trimming stripped 3 bases from V and 2 bases from J, with 18 bases between. The CDR3 loop spans 16 amino acids. In germline, CDR1 is SGHRS, CDR2 YFSETQ. This chain's CDR3 is CASSSYLTHTAYEQYF. The CDR3 DNA is TGCGCCAGCAGCTCCTACCTCACCCATACCGCCTACGAGCAGTACTTC.

V usage is TRBV5-1 and J usage is TRBJ2-7; D possibly corresponds to TRBD2 (7 bases). Germline-derived CDR1 and CDR2 are SGHRS and YFSETQ. The V and J ends lost 4 bases and 5 bases respectively, with 16 bases between them. The CDR3 has 14 amino acids. The CDR3 loop is CASSPGGGADEQYF. The CDR3 DNA is TGCGCCAGCAGCCCCGGTGGGGGGGCGGACGAGCAGTACTTC. The full variable domain, its missing parts supplied by reference TRBV5-1 and TRBJ2-7, is KAGVTQTPRYLIKTRGQQVTLSCSPISGHRSVSWYQQTPGQGLQFLFEYFSETQRNKGNFPGRFSGRQFSNSRSEMNVSTLELGDSALYLCASSPGGGADEQYFGPGTRLTVT.

This chain links TRBV7-9 with TRBJ2-3; TRBD2 is a possible D gene (7 bases). Germline V CDR1 and CDR2: SEHNR, FQNEAQ (reference sequence). This CDR3 is built from 17 residues. The ends were cut back, 0 bases at V and 2 bases at J, with 15 bases in the middle. The CDR3 coding sequence is TGTGCCAGCAGCTTAGCGCTCGGGGGGCAGTACACAGATACGCAGTATTTT. It is translated as CASSLALGGQYTDTQYF.

V is TRBV19 and J is TRBJ2-3, with TRBD2 matching 13 bases. Germline CDR1 is LNHDA and CDR2 is SQIVND (reference sequence). V lost 5 bases and J lost 2; bases outside the gene matches: 10. CDR3 length equals 18 residues. The CDR3 coding sequence is TGTGCCAGTAGTGCGCGTCCCGGGACTAGCGGGGTCACAGATACGCAGTATTTT. Its protein is CASSARPGTSGVTDTQYF.

The chain uses TRBV29-1 and TRBJ1-4, with D perhaps matching TRBD1 (5 bases). This CDR3 is 13 amino acids long. The germline V gene has CDR1 SQVTM and CDR2 ANQGSEA. The V end lost 6 bases, the J end lost 8 bases, and 16 bases lay between the germline ends. CDR3 nucleotide sequence: TGCAGCGTGGTTCGGGACGTAGGGGAAAAACTGTTTTTT. Protein sequence: CSVVRDVGEKLFF.

The chain links TRBV9 to TRBJ2-3, with D unclear. The CDR3 is 14 amino acids. The germline gives CDR1 SGDLS, CDR2 YYNGEE. With 0 bases removed from V and 0 bases from J, the gap between germline ends came to 5 bases. The DNA for the CDR3 is TGTGCCAGCAGCGTAGTGTCCAGCACAGATACGCAGTATTTT. Encoded protein: CASSVVSSTDTQYF.

This chain connects TRBV29-1 to TRBJ2-7, with D possibly matching TRBD2 (5 bases). Trimming took off 2 bases at V and 7 bases at J, with 12 bases between the two ends. The CDR3 covers 12 residues. Germline V lookup: CDR1 SQVTM, CDR2 ANQGSEA. CDR3 protein: CSVEHRPGEQYF. CDR3 coding DNA: TGCAGCGTTGAACATAGGCCGGGGGAGCAGTACTTC.

About this clonotype: This CDR3 fails to terminate in the conserved phenylalanine or tryptophan, so it likely reflects a read error. V and J are TRBV29-1 and TRBJ1-2; 8 bases agree with TRBD1. CDR3 size: 15 residues. Per germline, CDR1 SQVTM and CDR2 ANQGSEA. Trimming took 0 bases from V and 8 from J; bases not matched to a gene: 11. The CDR3: CSVEDIGQGGGGYTY. CDR3 in DNA: TGCAGCGTTGAAGATATAGGACAGGGAGGGGGAGGCTACACCTAC.

The V call is TRBV6-6, the J call TRBJ2-1; D uncertain. This CDR3 has 14 amino acids. The germline CDR1 and CDR2 sequences are MNHNY and SVGAGI (reference sequence). V lost 1 base and J 9 bases, leaving 13 bases between the germline ends. The CDR3 protein is CASSYLELLREQFF. CDR3 nucleotides: TGTGCCAGCAGTTACTTGGAACTATTGCGTGAGCAGTTCTTC.

This clonotype was seen more than once but under ten times. The V and J genes are TRBV7-2 and TRBJ2-7; TRBD1 matches at 8 bases. CDR1 and CDR2 from the germline V gene are SGHTA and FQGNSA. The CDR3 totals 14 residues. V was pared by 5 bases and J by 2 bases, with 5 bases of the junction left unmatched. The CDR3 DNA is TGTGCCAGCAGCCAGGGCAGGGGGCCCTACGAGCAGTACTTC. This gives the protein CASSQGRGPYEQYF.